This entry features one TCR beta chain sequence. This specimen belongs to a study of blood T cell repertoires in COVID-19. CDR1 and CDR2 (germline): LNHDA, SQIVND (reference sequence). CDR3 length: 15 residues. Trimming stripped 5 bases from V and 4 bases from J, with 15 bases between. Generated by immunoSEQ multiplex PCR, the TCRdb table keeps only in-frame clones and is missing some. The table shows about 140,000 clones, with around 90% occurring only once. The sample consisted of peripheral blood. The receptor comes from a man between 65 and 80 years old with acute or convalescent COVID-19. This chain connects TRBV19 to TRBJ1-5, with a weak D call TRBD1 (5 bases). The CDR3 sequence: CASSGIGAGNQPQHF. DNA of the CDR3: TGTGCCAGTAGTGGTATAGGGGCCGGGAATCAGCCCCAGCATTTT.